These T cell receptor beta chains were read from a single sample in a study of T cells in Graves' hyperthyroidism and ophthalmopathy. TCRdb reanalysed the multiplex PCR reads using MiXCR and keeps one entry per CDR3 protein. The profile covers more than 550,000 distinct CDR3 sequences, with around 19% appearing a single time and 16% taken by the ten largest. The sequencing input was blood. Source of these receptors: a woman between 50 and 59 years old with Graves' hyperthyroidism that later progressed to Graves' ophthalmopathy. The CDR3 runs from the conserved cysteine through the conserved F or W. A D gene is named only where the DNA matches it firmly. The size entry is marked missing in some rows and otherwise reads once, few, many or a size class.

V	J	size	D	CDR3	DNA
TRBV27	TRBJ1-1	many	.	CASSLFSGVLNTEAFF	TGTGCCAGCAGTTTATTTTCAGGGGTGCTCAACACTGAAGCTTTCTTT
TRBV4-1	TRBJ2-3	.	TRBD1	CASSHLRDSRTDTQYF	TGCGCCAGCAGCCACCTCCGGGACAGCCGAACAGATACGCAGTATTTT
TRBV15	TRBJ2-2	few	.	CATSRDHGSGELFF	TGTGCCACCAGCAGAGATCACGGGTCCGGGGAGCTGTTTTTT
TRBV12-3/TRBV12-4	TRBJ1-1	many	.	CASSLFTGNTEAFF	TGTGCCAGCAGTTTATTTACAGGGAACACTGAAGCTTTCTTT
TRBV7-8	TRBJ1-5	.	.	CASSLVWANQPQHF	TGTGCCAGCAGCTTAGTGTGGGCCAATCAGCCCCAGCATTTT
TRBV15	TRBJ1-5	.	.	CATRSLGNQPQHF	TGTGCCACCAGGAGCCTCGGGAATCAGCCCCAGCATTTT
TRBV6-9	TRBJ2-7	.	TRBD1	CASSFPPGQANIYEQYF	TGTGCCAGCAGTTTTCCTCCCGGACAGGCCAACATCTACGAGCAGTACTTC
TRBV20-1	TRBJ2-1	many	.	CSARDERSGGPREEFF	TGCAGTGCTAGAGATGAGAGGTCGGGGGGCCCTAGGGAGGAGTTCTTC
TRBV6-1	TRBJ1-4	.	.	CASSEVSAANEKLFF	TGTGCCAGCAGTGAGGTGTCGGCGGCTAATGAAAAACTGTTTTTT
TRBV20-1	TRBJ1-4	.	TRBD1	CSATGQGASNEKLFF	TGCAGTGCTACGGGACAGGGGGCTTCTAATGAAAAACTGTTTTTT
TRBV27	TRBJ2-5	.	TRBD2	CASSLQAGVQETQYF	TGTGCCAGCAGTTTACAAGCGGGGGTGCAAGAGACCCAGTACTTC
TRBV18	TRBJ1-1	many	.	CASSKVGSLNTEAFF	TGTGCCAGCTCAAAGGTCGGTTCCCTGAACACTGAAGCTTTCTTT
TRBV12-3/TRBV12-4	TRBJ2-7	many	.	CASSPGTHSTPYEQYF	TGTGCCAGCAGCCCCGGGACGCACTCTACTCCCTACGAGCAGTACTTC
TRBV12-3/TRBV12-4	TRBJ1-2	few	TRBD1	CASSIARGGGYTF	TGTGCCAGCAGTATAGCCAGGGGGGGAGGCTACACCTTC
TRBV30	TRBJ2-1	many	.	CAWSVRSGLDEQFF	TGTGCCTGGAGTGTACGATCGGGGTTGGATGAGCAGTTCTTC
TRBV7-9	TRBJ2-3	.	.	CASSDNPTLPSTDTQYF	TGTGCCAGCAGCGACAATCCGACCCTGCCTAGCACAGATACGCAGTATTTT
TRBV12-3/TRBV12-4	TRBJ1-4	.	.	CASSLGQGIMKLFF	TGTGCCAGCAGTTTGGGGCAGGGCATTATGAAACTGTTTTTT
TRBV3-1	TRBJ2-4	many	.	CASSPTGSLGNIQYF	TGTGCCAGCAGCCCAACAGGGTCTCTGGGAAACATTCAGTACTTC
TRBV20-1	TRBJ2-3	many	TRBD2	CSARGRTSVSTDTQYF	TGCAGTGCTAGAGGAAGGACTAGCGTTAGCACAGATACGCAGTATTTT
TRBV4-2	TRBJ2-1	few	.	CASSQDLAIEQFF	TGTGCCAGCAGCCAAGATCTCGCTATTGAGCAGTTCTTC
TRBV6-1	TRBJ1-6	few	.	CASSLEGRENSPLHF	TGTGCCAGCAGCCTCGAAGGACGTGAGAATTCACCCCTCCACTTT
TRBV5-1	TRBJ2-1	few	TRBD1	CASSFPTTGVNEQFF	TGCGCCAGCAGCTTCCCCACCACAGGGGTGAATGAGCAGTTCTTC
TRBV9	TRBJ1-1	many	.	CASSADWNTEAFF	TGTGCCAGCAGTGCGGACTGGAACACTGAAGCTTTCTTT
TRBV3-1	TRBJ1-2	few	.	CASSRAGADYGYTF	TGTGCCAGCAGCCGCGCGGGAGCCGACTATGGCTACACCTTC
TRBV29-1	TRBJ2-7	.	.	CSGGWGYEQYF	TGCAGCGGGGGGTGGGGGTACGAGCAGTACTTC
TRBV7-8	TRBJ2-3	few	.	CASSLVPWDTQYF	TGTGCCAGCAGCTTAGTCCCCTGGGATACGCAGTATTTT
TRBV14	TRBJ1-1	few	.	CASSQVRTGNTEAFF	TGTGCCAGCAGCCAAGTTCGGACGGGGAACACTGAAGCTTTCTTT
TRBV12-3/TRBV12-4	TRBJ1-3	.	TRBD1	CASSHRGFSGNTIYF	TGTGCCAGCAGTCACAGGGGATTCTCTGGAAACACCATATATTTT
TRBV27	TRBJ1-1	many	TRBD1	CASSLTTGRGTEAFF	TGTGCCAGCAGTCTCACGACAGGGAGAGGCACTGAAGCTTTCTTT
TRBV9	TRBJ1-2	few	.	CASLLKKSDYGYTF	TGTGCCAGCCTTCTAAAGAAGAGCGACTATGGCTACACCTTC
TRBV3-1	TRBJ2-7	few	TRBD2	CASSQAGEGFEQYF	TGTGCCAGCAGCCAAGCGGGGGAGGGCTTCGAGCAGTACTTC
TRBV5-1	TRBJ1-2	.	.	CASSLVDFSDYGYTF	TGCGCCAGCAGCTTGGTCGATTTTAGTGACTATGGCTACACCTTC
TRBV6-1	TRBJ2-3	few	TRBD1	CASSVPTGQGTDTQYF	TGTGCCAGCAGTGTTCCGACAGGGCAAGGCACAGATACGCAGTATTTT
TRBV4-2	TRBJ2-1	few	TRBD2	CASSQGRLAGVYNEQFF	TGTGCCAGCAGCCAAGGCCGACTAGCGGGGGTATACAATGAGCAGTTCTTC
TRBV2	TRBJ2-5	many	.	CASREQNQGWETQYF	TGTGCCAGCAGAGAACAAAACCAGGGGTGGGAGACCCAGTACTTC
TRBV29-1	TRBJ2-5	few	TRBD1	CSVARDRGETQYF	TGCAGCGTCGCCCGGGACAGGGGGGAGACCCAGTACTTC
TRBV6-1	TRBJ1-1	many	TRBD1	CASRWTGGLDTEAFF	TGTGCCAGCAGATGGACAGGGGGCCTGGACACTGAAGCTTTCTTT
TRBV5-6	TRBJ2-1	.	.	CASSLADRHNEQFF	TGTGCCAGCAGCTTGGCCGACAGGCACAATGAGCAGTTCTTC
TRBV6-1	TRBJ1-2	.	.	CASSEAAWEPYGYTF	TGTGCCAGCAGTGAAGCCGCGTGGGAGCCCTATGGCTACACCTTC
TRBV20-1	TRBJ2-1	few	.	CSANPPGLHGNEQFF	TGCAGTGCTAACCCGCCGGGCCTGCACGGCAATGAGCAGTTCTTC
TRBV9	TRBJ2-1	few	TRBD1	CASSTRDRDSGEQFF	TGTGCCAGCAGCACCCGGGACAGGGATTCCGGTGAGCAGTTCTTC
TRBV20-1	TRBJ1-2	few	.	CSARVATANYGYTF	TGCAGTGCTAGAGTTGCGACAGCTAACTATGGCTACACCTTC
TRBV5-1	TRBJ2-5	.	.	CASRLTGPSGETQYF	TGCGCCAGCAGATTAACAGGGCCCTCTGGGGAGACCCAGTACTTC
TRBV6-2/TRBV6-3	TRBJ2-2	.	TRBD1	CASSRTIRDRENTGELFF	TGTGCCAGCAGTCGAACGATCCGGGACAGGGAAAACACCGGGGAGCTGTTTTTT
TRBV5-6	TRBJ1-2	few	TRBD1	CASSPNPPGQGVLLANYGYTF	TGTGCCAGCAGCCCCAACCCTCCGGGACAGGGGGTGCTACTGGCTAACTATGGCTACACCTTC
TRBV30	TRBJ2-2	.	.	CAWSVGLRGWLFF	TGTGCCTGGAGTGTAGGGCTAAGAGGATGGCTTTTTTTT
TRBV10-3	TRBJ1-3	.	.	CATRTDLILGNTIYF	TGTGCCACACGGACAGATCTTATACTTGGAAACACCATATATTTT
TRBV6-1	TRBJ2-1	.	.	CASGAGAQSRNEQFF	TGTGCCAGCGGTGCGGGGGCACAAAGTAGGAATGAGCAGTTCTTC
TRBV11-2	TRBJ2-7	many	.	CASSRTGNEQYF	TGTGCCAGCAGTCGGACTGGAAACGAGCAGTACTTC
TRBV11-2	TRBJ2-3	many	.	CASRTYSTDTQYF	TGTGCCAGCAGGACGTACAGCACAGATACGCAGTATTTT
TRBV2	TRBJ2-3	many	.	CASSRSGTDTQYF	TGTGCCAGCTCTCGTAGCGGCACAGATACGCAGTATTTT
TRBV5-1	TRBJ1-3	.	.	CASSLTRGSGNTIYF	TGCGCCAGCAGCCTCACCCGGGGCTCTGGAAACACCATATATTTT